This is a list of T cell receptor beta chains from one sample in a study of regulatory T cells in long-lasting Graves disease. TCRdb itself ran the multiplex PCR reads through MiXCR, one entry per CDR3 protein. The table records 650,000 to 850,000 distinct CDR3 sequences, about 30% of them present only once. The sequencing used peripheral blood mononuclear cells (PBMCs), collected when the disease was refractory, from a patient treated with antithyroid drugs. These receptors originate from a female donor with Graves disease. Each CDR3 is given with its conserved first and last residue. A D gene is named only where the DNA matches it firmly. Expanded clones are given a class, and other clones once, few, many or no size at all.

d_call | j_call | clone_size | v_call | cdr3_aa | cdr3_nt
. | TRBJ1-3 | . | TRBV5-6 | CASSFFGGIYPSGNTIYF | TGTGCCAGCAGCTTTTTCGGGGGAATATACCCCTCTGGAAACACCATATATTTT
. | TRBJ2-6 | once | TRBV14 | CASSLHSSGANVLTF | TGTGCCAGCAGCCTCCACAGCTCTGGGGCCAACGTCCTGACTTTC
TRBD1 | TRBJ1-1 | . | TRBV7-9 | CASSPRQGPDTEAFF | TGTGCCAGCAGCCCAAGACAGGGTCCGGACACTGAAGCTTTCTTT
TRBD2 | TRBJ2-1 | many | TRBV2 | CASSDVTSGYNEQFF | TGTGCCAGCAGTGACGTGACTAGCGGCTACAATGAGCAGTTCTTC
. | TRBJ2-2 | . | TRBV11-2 | CASDDGGGGTGELFF | TGTGCCAGCGACGATGGGGGTGGGGGCACCGGGGAGCTGTTTTTT
TRBD2 | TRBJ2-4 | . | TRBV7-6 | CASSPISQASGTPGAKNIQYF | TGTGCCAGCAGCCCCATCTCTCAAGCTAGCGGGACCCCTGGGGCCAAAAACATTCAGTACTTC
. | TRBJ2-7 | . | TRBV28 | CASTFGGLGEQYF | TGTGCCAGCACCTTCGGTGGGCTGGGAGAGCAGTACTTC
. | TRBJ1-1 | . | TRBV9 | CASSVALTGGGNTEAFF | TGTGCCAGCAGCGTAGCTCTGACAGGAGGGGGGAACACTGAAGCTTTCTTT
TRBD2 | TRBJ2-7 | few | TRBV20-1 | CSARVTSGRWEQYF | TGCAGTGCTAGAGTTACTAGCGGGAGATGGGAGCAGTACTTC
. | TRBJ1-2 | . | TRBV15 | CATSRGTRGYGYTF | TGTGCCACCAGCAGAGGGACCAGGGGCTATGGCTACACCTTC
TRBD2 | TRBJ2-3 | . | TRBV10-2 | CASRDPSGITDTQYF | TGCGCCAGCAGGGACCCTAGCGGGATCACAGATACGCAGTATTTT
TRBD1 | TRBJ1-1 | . | TRBV10-3 | CAIRDRGNTEAFF | TGTGCCATCAGGGACAGGGGCAACACTGAAGCTTTCTTT
. | TRBJ2-5 | . | TRBV9 | CASSATGYGETQYF | TGTGCCAGCAGCGCTACAGGGTATGGCGAGACCCAGTACTTC
TRBD2 | TRBJ2-1 | few | TRBV20-1 | CSARGTRTSGSGLYNEQFF | TGCAGTGCTAGAGGTACCCGGACTAGCGGGAGTGGACTATACAATGAGCAGTTCTTC
. | TRBJ1-1 | few | TRBV19 | CASRSLGGTEAFF | TGTGCCAGTAGATCCCTTGGCGGTACTGAAGCTTTCTTT